These T cell receptor beta chains were read from a single sample in a study of blood T cell repertoires in COVID-19. TCRdb's copy holds only in-frame clones and misses some; the assay was immunoSEQ multiplex PCR. The table shows 35,000 to 40,000 clones, with roughly 80% occurring only once. Sequencing was performed on peripheral blood. Receptor source: a man at least 80 years old with active or convalescent COVID-19. The CDR3 runs from the conserved cysteine through the conserved F or W.

TRBJ1-5 | TRBV19 | CASKSTPQGAWQPQHF
TRBJ2-5 | TRBV10-3 | CAIRQGLAGPGQETQYF
TRBJ1-6 | TRBV29-1 | CSVEKRDRVDSPLHF
TRBJ1-1 | TRBV18 | CASSRSPGGNTEAFF
TRBJ2-3 | TRBV5-4 | CASSKGLAGDSDTQYF
TRBJ2-5 | TRBV7-6 | CASSSAGLLETQYF
TRBJ1-5 | TRBV7-2 | CASSLGGLNQPQHF
TRBJ2-4 | TRBV11-3 | CASSLRSGAKNIQYF
TRBJ2-2 | TRBV7-3 | CASSLRGDRANTGELFF
TRBJ2-5 | TRBV5-4 | CASSLGTIQETQYF
TRBJ1-2 | TRBV29-1 | CSVDPGNYGYTF
TRBJ2-7 | TRBV23-1 | CAVFPLPSSTLDSYEQYF
TRBJ1-2 | TRBV29-1 | CSVDLGQTNYGYTF
TRBJ2-3 | TRBV12-3/TRBV12-4 | CASSMQGGTQYF
TRBJ1-2 | TRBV5-1 | CASSLLGQAIYGYTF
TRBJ2-1 | TRBV6-2/TRBV6-3 | CASSYTGGSYNEQFF
TRBJ2-2 | TRBV28 | CASSAPGGTTGELFF
TRBJ1-5 | TRBV7-8 | CASSLVSGTVNQPQHF
TRBJ2-5 | TRBV2 | CASSRGLAEETQYF